Each of the 5 T cell receptor beta chains below was sequenced from the same sample in a study of blood T cells in healthy people across ages. A second PCR, run for roughly 6 to 11 cycles, used a sample-barcoded 5' primer plus a J-beta primer mix. TCRdb reprocessed the 5' RACE reads via MiXCR and lists one record per CDR3 protein. The table has under 2,000,000 distinct CDR3 sequences, roughly 49% seen once. Sequencing was carried out using blood. The receptors were sampled from a woman aged 40 to 50 in good health.

The chain employs TRBV5-1 and TRBJ2-7, with D maybe TRBD2 (5 bases). V dropped 0 bases and J dropped 6 bases, with 13 bases sitting between them. Per germline, CDR1 SGHRS and CDR2 YFSETQ. The CDR3 loop spans 14 amino acids. In DNA form, the CDR3 reads TGCGCCAGCAGCTTGGAACGGGGTTTTAGCGAGCAGTACTTC. This translates into CASSLERGFSEQYF. Full variable domain (rest looked up from reference TRBV5-1 and TRBJ2-7): KAGVTQTPRYLIKTRGQQVTLSCSPISGHRSVSWYQQTPGQGLQFLFEYFSETQRNKGNFPGRFSGRQFSNSRSEMNVSTLELGDSALYLCASSLERGFSEQYFGPGTRLTVT.

J is TRBJ2-5 and V is TRBV7-3; D ambiguous. Germline CDR1 is SGHTA and CDR2 is FQGTGA. The CDR3 runs 15 residues. V shed 5 bases and J shed 1 base, with 14 bases lying between them. The CDR3 coding sequence is TGTGCCAGCAGCCCCGACCGGCAGACCCAAGAGACCCAGTACTTC. Protein sequence: CASSPDRQTQETQYF.

The chain combines TRBV2 with TRBJ2-5; 8 bases are shared with TRBD2. V was pared by 6 bases and J by 1 base, with 4 bases of the junction left unmatched. The germline gives CDR1 SNHLY, CDR2 FYNNEI. The CDR3 has 14 residues. CDR3 loop: CASRAGASQETQYF. The DNA of the CDR3 is TGTGCCAGCAGAGCGGGAGCCTCCCAAGAGACCCAGTACTTC.

In DNA, the CDR3 is TGCGCCAGCAGCTTGGAGGGCAGCCAAGAGACCCAGTACTTC. Protein product: CASSLEGSQETQYF. This chain links TRBV5-1 with TRBJ2-5; no definite D call. V was cut by 0 bases and J by 1 base, with 7 bases left in between. Germline assignment: CDR1 SGHRS and CDR2 YFSETQ. The CDR3 runs to 14 residues.

In this sample, this clonotype turned up a few times. The chain couples TRBV4-1 to TRBJ2-1, with D possibly being TRBD1 (5 bases). This CDR3 has 16 amino acids. V was cut by 2 bases and J by 3 bases, with 14 bases left in between. The germline V gene encodes CDR1 MGHRA and CDR2 YSYEKL. This CDR3 is CASSQSGAQSYNEQFF. The CDR3 DNA reads as TGCGCCAGCAGCCAATCTGGGGCCCAGAGCTACAATGAGCAGTTCTTC.